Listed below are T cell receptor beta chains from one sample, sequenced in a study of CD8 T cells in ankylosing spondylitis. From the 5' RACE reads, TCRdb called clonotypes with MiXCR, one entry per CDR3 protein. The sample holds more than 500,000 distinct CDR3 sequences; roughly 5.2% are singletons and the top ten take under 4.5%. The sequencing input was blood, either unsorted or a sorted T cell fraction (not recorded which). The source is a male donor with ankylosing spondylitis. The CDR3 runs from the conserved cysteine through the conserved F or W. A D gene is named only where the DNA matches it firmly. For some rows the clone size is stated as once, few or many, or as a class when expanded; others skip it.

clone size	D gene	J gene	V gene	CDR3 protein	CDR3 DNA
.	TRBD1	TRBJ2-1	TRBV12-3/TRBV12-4	CASSLGQGDEQFF	TGTGCCAGCAGTTTAGGGCAGGGGGATGAGCAGTTCTTC
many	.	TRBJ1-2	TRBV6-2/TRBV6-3	CASSFKGANYGYTF	TGTGCCAGCAGTTTTAAAGGAGCTAACTATGGCTACACCTTC
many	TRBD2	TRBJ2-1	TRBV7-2	CASSLELAGGHRQFF	TGTGCCAGCAGCTTAGAGCTAGCGGGGGGGCACCGGCAGTTCTTC
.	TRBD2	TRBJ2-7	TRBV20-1	CSAGGLASSYEQYF	TGCAGTGCTGGGGGACTAGCCAGCTCCTACGAGCAGTACTTC
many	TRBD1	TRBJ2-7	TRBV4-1	CASSEGRDRGSDEQYF	TGCGCCAGCAGCGAGGGACGGGACAGGGGATCGGACGAGCAGTACTTC
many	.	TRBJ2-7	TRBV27	CASSTRDHEQYF	TGTGCCAGCAGTACGAGGGACCACGAGCAGTACTTC
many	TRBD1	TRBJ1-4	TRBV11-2	CASSARDRDEKLFF	TGTGCCAGCAGCGCCCGGGACAGGGATGAAAAACTGTTTTTT
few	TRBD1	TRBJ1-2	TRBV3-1	CASSHTGGDGYTF	TGTGCCAGCAGCCATACAGGGGGCGACGGCTACACCTTC
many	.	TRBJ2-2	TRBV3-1	CASSQGKGRRDSTGELFF	TGTGCCAGCAGCCAAGGGAAAGGCAGGCGCGATTCCACCGGGGAGCTGTTTTTT
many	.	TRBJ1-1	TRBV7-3	CASSLTAGQNTEAFF	TGTGCCAGCAGCTTAACGGCGGGACAGAACACTGAAGCTTTCTTT
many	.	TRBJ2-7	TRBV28	CASRGTATYEQYF	TGTGCCAGCAGGGGGACTGCTACCTACGAGCAGTACTTC
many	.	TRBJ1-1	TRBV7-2	CASRWGLPTEAFF	TGTGCCAGCCGGTGGGGCCTGCCAACTGAAGCTTTCTTT
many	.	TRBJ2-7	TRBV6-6	CASIQNYEQYF	TGTGCCAGCATTCAGAATTACGAGCAGTACTTC
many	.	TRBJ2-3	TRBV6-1	CASISSSEGTQYF	TGTGCCAGCATCTCTTCTAGCGAGGGTACGCAGTATTTT
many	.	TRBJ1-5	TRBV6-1	CASNRGGGNQPQHF	TGTGCCAGCAACCGGGGTGGCGGCAATCAGCCCCAGCATTTT
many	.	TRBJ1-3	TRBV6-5	CASSYSNPGNTIYF	TGTGCCAGCAGTTACTCGAATCCGGGAAACACCATATATTTT
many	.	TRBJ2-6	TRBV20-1	CSARDATHSGANVLTF	TGCAGTGCTAGAGATGCGACCCACTCTGGGGCCAACGTCCTGACTTTC
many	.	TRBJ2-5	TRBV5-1	CASSPLGGDRETQYF	TGCGCCAGCAGCCCACTAGGCGGGGATAGGGAGACCCAGTACTTC
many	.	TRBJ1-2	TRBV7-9	CASSLALGGRFVRYTF	TGTGCCAGCAGCTTAGCCCTTGGCGGGAGATTCGTACGCTACACCTTC
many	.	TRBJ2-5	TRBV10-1	CASSESRAGKTQYF	TGCGCCAGCAGTGAGTCTCGGGCAGGGAAGACCCAGTACTTC
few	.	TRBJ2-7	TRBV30	CAWSVNRREQYF	TGTGCCTGGAGTGTTAACAGGCGAGAGCAGTACTTC
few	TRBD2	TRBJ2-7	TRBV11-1	CASSLARIDSGYVYEQYF	TGTGCCAGCAGCTTAGCGCGAATTGATAGCGGGTACGTCTACGAGCAGTACTTC
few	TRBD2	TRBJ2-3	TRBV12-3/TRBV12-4	CASSKIRGGGSPTDTQYF	TGTGCCAGCAGCAAAATTAGAGGCGGCGGGAGTCCCACAGATACGCAGTATTTT
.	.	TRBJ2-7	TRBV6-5	CASSYSGSNYEQYF	TGTGCCAGCAGTTACTCCGGGAGCAACTACGAGCAGTACTTC
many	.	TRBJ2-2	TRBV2	CASSGSRTDTGELFF	TGTGCCAGCTCGGGTTCGAGGACAGACACCGGGGAGCTGTTTTTT
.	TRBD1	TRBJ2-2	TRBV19	CASSSSTGVVTGELFF	TGTGCCAGTAGTTCGTCGACAGGGGTGGTCACCGGGGAGCTGTTTTTT
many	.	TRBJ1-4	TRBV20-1	CSTLNRDNLEKLFF	TGCAGTACTTTGAACAGGGACAACTTGGAAAAACTGTTTTTT
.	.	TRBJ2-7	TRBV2	CSEYIHSYEQYF	TGTAGTGAATATATACATTCCTACGAGCAGTACTTC
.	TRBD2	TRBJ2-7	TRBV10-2	CASSEASGGAYEQYF	TGCGCCAGCAGTGAGGCTAGCGGAGGGGCCTACGAGCAGTACTTC
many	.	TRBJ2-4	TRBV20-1	CSALRDSLENIQYF	TGCAGTGCGCTCCGGGACTCCCTAGAAAACATTCAGTACTTC
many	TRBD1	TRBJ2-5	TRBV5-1	CASRRDRGLETQYF	TGCGCCAGCAGGCGGGACAGGGGGCTTGAGACCCAGTACTTC
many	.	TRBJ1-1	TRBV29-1	CSGTARNTEAFF	TGCAGCGGGACAGCACGGAACACTGAAGCTTTCTTT
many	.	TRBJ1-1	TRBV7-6	CASRLSWNTEAFF	TGTGCCAGCAGGCTTTCTTGGAACACTGAAGCTTTCTTT
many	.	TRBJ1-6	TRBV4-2	CASSQVSVYGAYNSPLHF	TGTGCCAGCAGCCAAGTGTCCGTCTACGGCGCCTATAATTCACCCCTCCACTTT
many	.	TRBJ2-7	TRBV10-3	CAIIQGRERNEQYF	TGTGCCATCATACAGGGCAGGGAGAGGAACGAGCAGTACTTC
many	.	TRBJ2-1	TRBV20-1	CSAAGYPYNEQFF	TGCAGTGCCGCAGGGTACCCCTACAATGAGCAGTTCTTC
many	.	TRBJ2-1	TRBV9	CASSVDSDSYNEQFF	TGTGCCAGCAGCGTCGACAGTGACTCCTACAATGAGCAGTTCTTC
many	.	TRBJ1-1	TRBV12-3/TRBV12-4	CASSLAAEAFF	TGTGCCAGCAGTTTAGCGGCAGAAGCTTTCTTT
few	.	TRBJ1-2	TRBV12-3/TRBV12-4	CASSPGPPNYGYTF	TGTGCCAGCAGTCCCGGGCCACCTAACTATGGCTACACCTTC
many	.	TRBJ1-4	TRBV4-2	CASSKVTRDINEKLFF	TGTGCCAGCAGCAAAGTAACCCGGGACATAAATGAAAAACTGTTTTTT
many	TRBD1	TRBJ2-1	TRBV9	CASSALTGVLADEQFF	TGTGCCAGCAGCGCTCTGACAGGGGTACTAGCCGATGAGCAGTTCTTC
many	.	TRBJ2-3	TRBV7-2	CASSLVRRSDTQYF	TGTGCCAGCAGCTTAGTACGCAGGAGTGATACGCAGTATTTT
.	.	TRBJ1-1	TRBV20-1	CSAYPLRRLNTEAFF	TGCAGTGCTTACCCACTTCGGAGGCTCAACACTGAAGCTTTCTTT
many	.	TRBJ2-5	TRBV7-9	CASSLVSTVETQYF	TGTGCCAGCAGCTTAGTTTCGACAGTGGAGACCCAGTACTTC
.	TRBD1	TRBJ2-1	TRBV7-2	CASSLAGTGGFNEQFF	TGTGCCAGCAGCTTAGCCGGGACAGGGGGCTTCAATGAGCAGTTCTTC
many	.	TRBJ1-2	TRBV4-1	CASSQGNGGANYGYTF	TGCGCCAGCAGCCAAGGGAACGGGGGGGCTAACTATGGCTACACCTTC
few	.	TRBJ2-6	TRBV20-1	CSARDGAGANVLTF	TGCAGTGCTAGAGACGGGGCTGGGGCCAACGTCCTGACTTTC